The entry that follows covers one TCR beta chain sequence. Germline V gene sequence: CDR1 MNHEY, CDR2 SVGAGI. CDR3 length: 18 residues. J lost 0 bases, V lost 5 bases, and 13 bases had no gene match. This specimen comes from a study of T-cell memory formation after mild COVID-19. Via MiXCR, TCRdb re-called the 5' RACE reads, giving one row per CDR3 protein. The sample lists 300,000 to 400,000 distinct CDR3 sequences, under 25% seen once, with under 15% in the top ten. What was sequenced was PBMCs or a T cell subset sorted from them (not recorded which). V gene TRBV6-5 combines with J gene TRBJ1-3; 7 nucleotides line up with TRBD1. This TCR came from an adult woman who had mild COVID-19 (a few samples of this study predate the infection). Cell type and time point are not known. The CDR3 DNA reads as TGTGCCAGCAGTCCTGATGCCCCGGGACAGAGCTCTGGAAACACCATATATTTT. Residues: CASSPDAPGQSSGNTIYF.